This T cell receptor (beta chain) was profiled in a study of CD8 T cells in Susac syndrome. Points from the study as a whole: By the study's own acknowledgment, its TCR sequencing and HLA analysis included relatively few individuals.

Random hexamers were used to reverse transcribe the RNA input (about 0.5 to 1 ug). The method of amplification for TCR beta CDR3 was immunoSEQ multiplex PCR, covering 54 Vbeta and 13 Jbeta. TCRdb redid the calling of the immunoSEQ multiplex PCR reads with MiXCR, one entry per CDR3 protein. This table has about 210,000 distinct CDR3 sequences, 95% appearing once. CD8+ and CD4+ T cells circulating in blood were sequenced for TCR beta. TEMRA cells were FACS-enriched, and CD8+ and CD4+ T cells were isolated negatively. On this clonotype itself: Its specificity is not known.

The CDR3 runs 16 residues. J lost 7 bases, V lost 4 bases, and 8 bases had no gene match. Germline V gene lookup returns CDR1 SGHRS and CDR2 YFSETQ. The receptor comes from a human donor with multiple sclerosis. The chain employs TRBV5-1 and TRBJ2-2; 12 bases match TRBD1. Sequenced input: CD4+ T cells from PBMCs. The CDR3 DNA is TGCGCCAGCAGCCCATACGGGACAGGGGGCATCGGGGAGCTGTTTTTT. It specifies CASSPYGTGGIGELFF.